These T cell receptor beta chains were read from a single sample in a study of CD8 T cells in Susac syndrome. From the immunoSEQ multiplex PCR reads, TCRdb called clonotypes with MiXCR, one entry per CDR3 protein. The sample consists of about 70,000 distinct CDR3 sequences, approximately 95% of them appearing once. Sequencing input: CD8+ T cells from PBMCs. The receptors stem from a human donor in good health. Each CDR3 is given with its conserved first and last residue.

v_call	j_call	cdr3_aa
TRBV7-8	TRBJ2-4	CASSATEGSLAKNIQYF
TRBV24-1	TRBJ1-1	CATSAGLNTEAFF
TRBV4-1	TRBJ1-2	CASSQDRAGYGYTF
TRBV9	TRBJ2-2	CASSVDVRGGGELFF
TRBV9	TRBJ2-5	CASSVTSGATQYF
TRBV4-3	TRBJ1-1	CASSPGGAEAFF
TRBV21-1	TRBJ2-5	CASRVKETQYF
TRBV12-3/TRBV12-4	TRBJ2-6	CASRPGTGGPGANVLTF
TRBV29-1	TRBJ2-3	CSAPQRGYSDTQYF
TRBV6-5	TRBJ2-2	CASSWGGELFF
TRBV15	TRBJ2-2	CATGTPGSTGELFF
TRBV29-1	TRBJ1-1	CSGRDSRTEAFF
TRBV24-1	TRBJ1-2	CATSDQPGGVYGYTF
TRBV18	TRBJ2-3	CASSPGDSYTDTQYF
TRBV9	TRBJ1-2	CASSTGTLGGYTF
TRBV7-2	TRBJ1-2	CASRNDINYGYTF
TRBV7-2	TRBJ1-6	CASSLVNSSPLHF
TRBV20-1	TRBJ1-1	CSALTVPTEAFF
TRBV5-1	TRBJ1-1	CASSPEQGWEDTEAFF
TRBV3-1	TRBJ2-1	CASSQDALAGGSWGGEQFF
TRBV27	TRBJ1-6	CASSPQGGNSPLHF
TRBV28	TRBJ2-6	CASRPNGANVLTF